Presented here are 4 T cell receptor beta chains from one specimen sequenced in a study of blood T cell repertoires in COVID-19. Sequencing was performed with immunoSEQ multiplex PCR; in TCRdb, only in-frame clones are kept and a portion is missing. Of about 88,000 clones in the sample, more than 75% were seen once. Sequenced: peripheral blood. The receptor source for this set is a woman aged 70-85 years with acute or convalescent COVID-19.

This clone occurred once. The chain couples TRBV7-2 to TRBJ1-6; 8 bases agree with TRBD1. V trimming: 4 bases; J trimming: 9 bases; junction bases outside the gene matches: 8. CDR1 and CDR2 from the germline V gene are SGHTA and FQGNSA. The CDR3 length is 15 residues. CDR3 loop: CASSSPNRGGSPLHF. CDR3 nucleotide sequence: TGTGCCAGCAGCTCGCCTAACAGGGGGGGTTCACCCCTCCACTTT.

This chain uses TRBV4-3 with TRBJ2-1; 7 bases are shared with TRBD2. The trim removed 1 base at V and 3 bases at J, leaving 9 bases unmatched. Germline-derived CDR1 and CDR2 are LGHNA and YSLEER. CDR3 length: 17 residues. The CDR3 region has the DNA TGCGCCAGCAGCCAAGTAGGTGTACCGGGAGGCTACAATGAGCAGTTCTTC. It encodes CASSQVGVPGGYNEQFF.

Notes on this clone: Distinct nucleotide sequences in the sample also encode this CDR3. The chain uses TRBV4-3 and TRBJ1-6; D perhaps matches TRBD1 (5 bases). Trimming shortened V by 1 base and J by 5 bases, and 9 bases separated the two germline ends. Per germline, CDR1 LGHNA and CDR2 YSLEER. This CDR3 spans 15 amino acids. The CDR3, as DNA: TGCGCCAGCAGCCAAGGGGGCAGGGATAATTCACCCCTCCACTTT. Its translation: CASSQGGRDNSPLHF.

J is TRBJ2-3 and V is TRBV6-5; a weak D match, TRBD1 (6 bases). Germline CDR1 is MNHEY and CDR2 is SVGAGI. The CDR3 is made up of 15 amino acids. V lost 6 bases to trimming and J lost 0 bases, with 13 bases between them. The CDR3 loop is CASRTGSHSTDTQYF. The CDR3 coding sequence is TGTGCCAGCAGAACAGGGAGTCATAGCACAGATACGCAGTATTTT.